The 8 T cell receptor beta chains in this list originate from one sample, sequenced in a study of blood T cell repertoires in COVID-19. TCRdb's copy holds only in-frame clones and misses some; the assay was immunoSEQ multiplex PCR. The profile shows about 230,000 clones, 83% of them singletons. Sequencing was done on a sample of peripheral blood. These receptors all stem from a woman between 70 and 85 years old with active or convalescent COVID-19.

CDR3 DNA: TGTGCCAGTACCCCACAGGCGGTATGGGGCACTGAAGCTTTCTTT. It translates to CASTPQAVWGTEAFF. The chain couples TRBV19 to TRBJ1-1; D is perhaps TRBD1 (5 bases). CDR3 size: 15 residues. Trimming took 7 bases from V and 4 from J, leaving 19 bases between them. Germline V gene data show CDR1 as LNHDA and CDR2 as SQIVND (reference sequence).

The rearrangement uses TRBV6-5 and TRBJ2-5; 7 nucleotides match TRBD2. Germline loops: CDR1 MNHEY, CDR2 SVGAGI. The CDR3 is 14 residues long. Trimming removed 6 bases from V and 3 bases from J; junction bases left unmatched: 7. The CDR3 nucleotides read TGTGCCAGCAGATCCCATCTAGCGGAAGAGACCCAGTACTTC. Translation: CASRSHLAEETQYF.

The chain joins TRBV3-1 (or the pseudogene TRBV3-2) to TRBJ2-1; TRBD2 aligns across 10 bases. CDR1 and CDR2 from the germline V gene are LGHDT and YNNKEL (reference sequence). The V and J ends lost 3 bases and 8 bases, in that order; junction bases with no gene match: 10. The CDR3 runs to 16 residues. CDR3 nucleotides: TGTGCCAGCAGCCAGATGGGACTAGCGAGTTTGCATGAGCAGTTCTTC. It codes for CASSQMGLASLHEQFF.

The table lists this clone with a few counts. The chain has TRBV6-5 and TRBJ2-7; D possibly corresponds to TRBD1 (6 bases). The V end lost 11 bases, the J end lost 3 bases, and 20 bases lay between the germline ends. Germline lookup yields CDR1 MNHEY and CDR2 SVGAGI. The CDR3 runs 14 residues. CDR3 sequence reads: CAGGNDRINYEQYF. The CDR3 nucleotides read TGTGCCGGAGGTAACGACAGGATTAACTACGAGCAGTACTTC.

This sequence joins TRBV20-1 and TRBJ1-5, with TRBD1 matching over 7 bases. Germline CDR1 and CDR2: DFQATT and SNEGSKA (reference sequence). The V segment lost 3 bases and the J segment 6 bases; nucleotides outside the gene matches: 11. The CDR3 runs to 15 residues. CDR3 nucleotide sequence: TGCAGTGCTAGTGGGGGTTTGGGACAGCTTCAGCCCCAGCATTTT. This codes for CSASGGLGQLQPQHF.

The chain combines TRBV3-1 (or the pseudogene TRBV3-2) with TRBJ2-7; the match to TRBD2 covers 8 bases. This CDR3 is built from 15 residues. The junction had 4 bases not matched to a gene; V was cut back by 1 base and J by 2 bases. In germline, CDR1 is LGHDT, CDR2 YNNKEL (reference sequence). DNA for the CDR3: TGTGCCAGCAGCCAAGGAAGCGGGAGTGCCTACGAGCAGTACTTC. This sequence encodes CASSQGSGSAYEQYF.

The chain has TRBV28 and TRBJ2-7; 11 nucleotides line up with TRBD1. From germline, CDR1 is MDHEN and CDR2 SYDVKM. The CDR3 length is 15 residues. Germline trimming cut 4 bases from V and 1 base from J; bases unmatched to any gene: 3. The CDR3 sequence is CASSSGTGGSYEQYF. The DNA of the CDR3 is TGTGCCAGCAGTTCGGGGACAGGGGGATCCTACGAGCAGTACTTC. The full variable domain, in which reference TRBV28 and TRBJ2-7 provide the parts outside the CDR3, is DVKVTQSSRYLVKRTGEKVFLECVQDMDHENMFWYRQDPGLGLRLIYFSYDVKMKEKGDIPEGYSVSREKKERFSLILESASTNQTSMYLCASSSGTGGSYEQYFGPGTRLTVT.

The DNA for the CDR3 is TGTGCCAGCAGCCAAGAAGGGGTCACCTATGGCTACACCTTC. Translation gives CASSQEGVTYGYTF. The chain links TRBV3-1 (or the pseudogene TRBV3-2) to TRBJ1-2; D may be TRBD1 (5 bases). CDR3 size: 14 residues. The V gene lost 0 bases and the J gene lost 4 bases, with 9 bases spanning the gap. Germline-derived CDR1 and CDR2 are LGHDT and YNNKEL (reference sequence).